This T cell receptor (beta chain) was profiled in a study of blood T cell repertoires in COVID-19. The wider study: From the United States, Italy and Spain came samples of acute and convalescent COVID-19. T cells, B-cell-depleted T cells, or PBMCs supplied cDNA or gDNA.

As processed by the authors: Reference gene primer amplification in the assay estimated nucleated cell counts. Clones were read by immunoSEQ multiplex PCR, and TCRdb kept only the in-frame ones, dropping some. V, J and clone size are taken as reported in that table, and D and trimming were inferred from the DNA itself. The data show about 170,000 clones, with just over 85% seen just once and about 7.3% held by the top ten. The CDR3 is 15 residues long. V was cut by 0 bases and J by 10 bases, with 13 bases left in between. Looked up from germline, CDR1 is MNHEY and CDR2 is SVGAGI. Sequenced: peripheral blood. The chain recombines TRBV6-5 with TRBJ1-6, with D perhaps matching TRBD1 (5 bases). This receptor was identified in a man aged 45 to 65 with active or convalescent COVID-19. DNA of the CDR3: TGTGCCAGCAGTTACTCGCCCGCGGGGGAGTCACCCCTCCACTTT. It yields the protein CASSYSPAGESPLHF.